This TCR beta chain comes out of a study of T cells in Graves' hyperthyroidism and ophthalmopathy (dated by TCRdb to the late 2010s). Turning to the overall study: Peripheral blood samples were taken at initial diagnosis, before any treatment was given. To identify TCR V-J signatures that set the groups apart, the researchers used a discovery cohort of 100 patients, made up of fewer than 50 with Graves' ophthalmopathy and 57 with stable Graves' hyperthyroidism. Whether ophthalmopathy could be predicted prospectively was tested in an independent validation cohort made up of under 20 hyperthyroidism patients plus 17 patients who later progressed to ophthalmopathy. Once sampling was done, hyperthyroidism patients were given methimazole at a starting dose of 30 mg daily, whereas ophthalmopathy patients were given high-dose intravenous methylprednisolone. According to the paper, TCR Vbeta CDR3 sequencing was carried out on approximately 140 peripheral blood samples, which came from more than 40 ophthalmopathy, around 74 hyperthyroidism and some 17 progressor patients. The 100 or so discovery patients were randomly split 7:3 into training and test sets. In more than 5 Graves' hyperthyroidism patients, the study also compared T-cell repertoires from thyroid tissue with T-cell repertoires from blood. Results the study describes overall, beyond this receptor: A model built on a 13 V-J signature distinguished ophthalmopathy from stable hyperthyroidism, reaching roughly 88% sensitivity and approximately 81% specificity in cross-validation and 80%/75% in testing. In validation, the model predicted progression to ophthalmopathy a median of 6.5 months before onset, with about 71% sensitivity and roughly 72% specificity. Sample size was not statistically predetermined, and blinding of investigators to group allocation was not performed. Blood samples also contained most of the expanded thyroid clonotypes (frequency above 0.001), which suggests that blood repertoires may reflect thyroid immune responses.

Graves' hyperthyroidism was defined as stable when no progression to ophthalmopathy occurred over 18 months of follow-up. The hyperthyroidism patients were between 18 and 65 years old and newly diagnosed, with a disease duration of less than 2 months. The study excluded patients with uncontrolled infections, other autoimmune diseases, pregnancy or lactation. Clinical symptoms, serum thyroxine and TRAb, thyroid ultrasound, and orbital computed tomography formed the basis for the diagnoses. PBMCs were separated from under 12 ml of fresh peripheral blood using Ficoll-Paque density gradient centrifugation. Trizol reagent was used to extract total RNA, and RNA quality was then checked on an Agilent 2100 Bioanalyzer. This clonotype was found many times. What this receptor recognizes is not known. Per-base quality was not reported, and no clone a single base away is much larger than it. The TCR beta CDR3 regions were amplified from the RNA transcripts. A first-round RT-PCR of the TCR CDR3 used the HTBI primer set with the Qiagen OneStep RT-PCR kit. Libraries were constructed in a second round of multiplex PCR, after which size selection and purification were performed. Paired-end sequencing of the libraries was performed with 100 bp reads on an Illumina HiSeq2000. Processing in the source paper ran as follows. SOAPnuke was used to process the raw data, throwing out any read that contained adapters or uncalled bases, had a mean Phred below 15, or lacked an exact constant-primer or identifier match. High-quality paired reads were merged with COPE v1.2.5, and unique nucleotide sequences were defined as clonotypes. MiTCR v1.1 was used to align the clonotypes against IMGT TRBV, TRBD and TRBJ reference segments. Only V-J combinations with frequency above 0.0001, covering about 99% of repertoires, were analysed. A TCS score was defined as the ratio between F50 (clonal expansion) and ExV (chaos), using BLOSUM62-based TCRdist between CDR3 peptides within each V-J. Welch's t-statistics and random forest reduced around 550 V-J features to fewer than 15, which were used in a naive Bayes classifier (R e1071). The public reads were run again by TCRdb, first through fastp at Q25 and then through MiXCR, and only productive beta chains were kept. Every CDR3 protein is listed once, alongside the most common genes and DNA of its rows. The V and J calls and clone size are TCRdb's, not the authors'. The table for this sample lists a few hundred thousand distinct CDR3 sequences; 20% to 25% of them were counted only once. The ten largest account for 26% of the sample.

Sequencing was done on a sample of blood. The receptor comes from a man younger than 30 with Graves' hyperthyroidism.

The CDR3 protein is CSASPLEATEAFF. DNA sequence: TGCAGTGCTAGCCCCCTCGAGGCCACTGAAGCTTTCTTT. This receptor chain uses TRBV20-1 and TRBJ1-1, with no reliable assignment of the D segment. Relative to germline, V is 3 bases shorter and J is 4 bases shorter, with 12 bases between their ends. CDR1 and CDR2 are drawn from the germline V gene (reference sequence): DFQATT, SNEGSKA. The CDR3 covers 13 residues, taking in both the cysteine and the phenylalanine. Only CDR3 DNA remains: 39 bases, in frame from the first base.